The rows below give T cell receptor beta chains drawn from one sample of a study of T cell changes during pregnancy in multiple sclerosis. TCRdb's copy holds only in-frame clones and misses some; the assay was immunoSEQ multiplex PCR. Of 90,000 to 100,000 clones listed, more than 85% are singletons. The sequencing here drew on peripheral blood, taken in the first trimester of pregnancy. The source is a female donor with multiple sclerosis, enrolled in a pregnancy study. Each CDR3 is given with its conserved first and last residue. Each record gives: CDR3 protein, V gene.

cdr3_aa: CAWSATGRNEQYF; v_call: TRBV30
cdr3_aa: CASSPRELNTEAFF; v_call: TRBV19
cdr3_aa: CASSLTPWDSSYEQYF; v_call: TRBV7-2
cdr3_aa: CASSPLDKYNEQFF; v_call: TRBV19
cdr3_aa: CASSTWTGANQPQHF; v_call: TRBV19
cdr3_aa: CASSLFGEAYEQYF; v_call: TRBV7-9
cdr3_aa: CASSPSKGVGYGYTF; v_call: TRBV10-2
cdr3_aa: CASSLPGGDGELFF; v_call: TRBV5-6
cdr3_aa: CSVVPRDGLNTEAFF; v_call: TRBV29-1
cdr3_aa: CATSRDISGANVLTF; v_call: TRBV15
cdr3_aa: CASKDGGQGGEKLFF; v_call: TRBV6-5
cdr3_aa: CASSEQAPNTGELFF; v_call: TRBV25-1
cdr3_aa: CASRQGTGINNEQFF; v_call: TRBV5-1
cdr3_aa: CASGLWEQYF; v_call: TRBV28
cdr3_aa: CASSLQQGGTETQYF; v_call: TRBV18
cdr3_aa: CASTNVGLAALYEQYF; v_call: TRBV7-6